This T cell receptor beta chain derives from a study of metastatic and nonmetastatic thyroid tumors. This clone was counted a few times. From the PCR reads, TCRdb re-called clones with MiXCR. The top ten hold about 19% of the sample, which has about 13,000 clones, roughly 28% seen once. Germline CDR1 reads MNHEY; CDR2 reads SMNVEV (reference sequence). The CDR3 totals 17 residues. V lost 5 bases, J lost 3 bases, and 9 bases stayed unmatched. The entire patient cohort was treatment-naive prior to thyroid surgery. The genes are TRBV27 and TRBJ1-6; 8 positions agree with TRBD1. Sequenced: tumor tissue. This receptor was identified in a female donor with papillary thyroid cancer or a benign thyroid nodule (not recorded which). Some clones in this sample may be carry-over from other donors' samples. The CDR3 DNA reads as TGTGCCAGCAGTCTCGGACAGGGTGGATTCTATAATTCACCCCTCCACTTT. Translating it yields CASSLGQGGFYNSPLHF.